The present TCR beta chain was sequenced within a study of T cell responses to AZD1222 COVID-19 vaccine. Study overall: The study pooled second doses at about 4 or about 12 weeks. Study-level points and caveats: Spike-wide coverage was observed for vaccine-associated CD4 TCRs, with dominant responses at 160-218 and 743-854.

The V and J ends lost 8 bases and 3 bases, in that order; junction bases with no gene match: 2. Germline-derived CDR1 and CDR2 are LNHDA and SQIVND (reference sequence). CDR3 length: 12 amino acids. Assay used: immunoSEQ multiplex PCR; TCRdb lists only in-frame clones, some missing. Here the sample spans 80,000 to 130,000 clones, more than 75% being singletons. With respect to this clone: Antigen: not known.

Material: peripheral blood, obtained on day 0 of AZD1222 vaccination. This sequence originates from an adult in good health. V usage is TRBV19 and J usage is TRBJ1-2; 8 bases fit TRBD1. Here the CDR3 reads CASGQGDYGYTF. In nucleotides, the CDR3 is TGTGCCAGTGGACAGGGTGACTATGGCTACACCTTC.